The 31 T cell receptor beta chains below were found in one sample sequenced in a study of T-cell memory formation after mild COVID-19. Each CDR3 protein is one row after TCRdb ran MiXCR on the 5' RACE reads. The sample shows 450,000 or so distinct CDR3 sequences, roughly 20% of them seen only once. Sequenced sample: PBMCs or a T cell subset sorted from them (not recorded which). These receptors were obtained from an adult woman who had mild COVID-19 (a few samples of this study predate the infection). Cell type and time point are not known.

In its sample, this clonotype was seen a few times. The CDR3 DNA sequence: TGTGCCAGCAGCCCATCAGTGGATTCACCCCTCCACTTT. This translates into CASSPSVDSPLHF. The V call is TRBV11-3, the J call TRBJ1-6; unclear D gene. Germline CDR1 is SGHNT and CDR2 is YENEEA. V was trimmed by 5 bases and J by 8 bases, leaving 10 bases between them. The length of the CDR3 is 13 residues. Based on the CDR3 plus reference TRBV11-3 and TRBJ1-6, the full variable domain is EAGVVQSPRYKIIEKKQPVAFWCNPISGHNTLYWYLQNLGQGPELLIRYENEEAVDDSQLPKDRFSAERLKGVDSTLKIQPAELGDSAVYLCASSPSVDSPLHFGNGTRLTVT.

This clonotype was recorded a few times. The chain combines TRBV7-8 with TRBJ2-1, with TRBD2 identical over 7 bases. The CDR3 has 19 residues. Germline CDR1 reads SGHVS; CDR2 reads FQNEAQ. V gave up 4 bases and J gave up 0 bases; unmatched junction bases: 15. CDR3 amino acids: CASSWGGLNTGYSYNEQFF. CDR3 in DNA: TGTGCCAGCAGCTGGGGGGGGTTAAATACAGGTTACTCCTACAATGAGCAGTTCTTC.

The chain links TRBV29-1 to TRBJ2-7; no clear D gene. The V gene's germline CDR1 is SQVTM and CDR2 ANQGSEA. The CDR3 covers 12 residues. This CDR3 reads CSYGAGPYEQYF. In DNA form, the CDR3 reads TGCAGTTATGGAGCAGGTCCCTACGAGCAGTACTTC.

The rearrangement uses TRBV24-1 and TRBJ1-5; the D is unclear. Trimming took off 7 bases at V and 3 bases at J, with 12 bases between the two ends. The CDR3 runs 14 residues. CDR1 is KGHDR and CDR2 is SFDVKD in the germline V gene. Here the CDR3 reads CATRKDGPNQPQHF. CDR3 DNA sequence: TGTGCCACCAGGAAGGACGGACCCAATCAGCCCCAGCATTTT.

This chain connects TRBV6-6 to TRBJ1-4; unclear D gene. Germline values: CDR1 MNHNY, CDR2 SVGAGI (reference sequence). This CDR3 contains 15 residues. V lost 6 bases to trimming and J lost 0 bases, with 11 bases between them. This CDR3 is CASSRSSATNEKLFF. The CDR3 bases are TGTGCCAGCAGCCGGAGTTCTGCAACTAATGAAAAACTGTTTTTT.

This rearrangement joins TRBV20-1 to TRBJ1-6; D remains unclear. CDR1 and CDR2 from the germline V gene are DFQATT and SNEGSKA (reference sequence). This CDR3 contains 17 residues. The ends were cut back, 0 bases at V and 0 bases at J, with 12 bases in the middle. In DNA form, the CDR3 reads TGCAGTGCTAGAGATCTTTCGGCCAGCTCCTATAATTCACCCCTCCACTTT. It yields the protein CSARDLSASSYNSPLHF.

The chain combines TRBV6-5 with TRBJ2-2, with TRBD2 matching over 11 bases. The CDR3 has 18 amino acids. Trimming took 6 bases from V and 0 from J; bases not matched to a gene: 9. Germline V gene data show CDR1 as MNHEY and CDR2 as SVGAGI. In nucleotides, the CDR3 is TGTGCCAGCAGAAGGACTAGCGGGCAGATCTCGAACACCGGGGAGCTGTTTTTT. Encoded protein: CASRRTSGQISNTGELFF.

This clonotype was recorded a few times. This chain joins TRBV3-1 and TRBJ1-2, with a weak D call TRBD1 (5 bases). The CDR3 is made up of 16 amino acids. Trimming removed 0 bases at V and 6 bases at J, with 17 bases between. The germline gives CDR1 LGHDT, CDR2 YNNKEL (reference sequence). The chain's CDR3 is CASSQEALGGMNGYTF. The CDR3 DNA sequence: TGTGCCAGCAGCCAAGAGGCGTTGGGGGGGATGAATGGCTACACCTTC. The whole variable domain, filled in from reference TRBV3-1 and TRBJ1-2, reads DTAVSQTPKYLVTQMGNDKSIKCEQNLGHDTMYWYKQDSKKFLKIMFSYNNKELIINETVPNRFSPKSPDKAHLNLHINSLELGDSAVYFCASSQEALGGMNGYTFGSGTRLTVV.

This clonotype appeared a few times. The CDR3 nucleotides read TGTGCCAGCAGTGACATGACTAGCGGGACCCAAGAGACCCAGTACTTC. Amino acid sequence: CASSDMTSGTQETQYF. The rearrangement uses TRBV6-4 and TRBJ2-5; TRBD2 matches at 11 bases. V trimming: 2 bases; J trimming: 1 base; junction bases outside the gene matches: 3. The germline gives CDR1 MRHNA, CDR2 SNTAGT. The CDR3 length is 16 residues.

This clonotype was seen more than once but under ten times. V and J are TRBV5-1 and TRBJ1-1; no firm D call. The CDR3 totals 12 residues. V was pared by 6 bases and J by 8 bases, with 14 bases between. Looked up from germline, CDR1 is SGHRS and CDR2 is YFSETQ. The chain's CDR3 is CASKQAGGEAFF. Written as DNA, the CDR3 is TGCGCCAGCAAGCAGGCAGGTGGGGAAGCTTTCTTT.

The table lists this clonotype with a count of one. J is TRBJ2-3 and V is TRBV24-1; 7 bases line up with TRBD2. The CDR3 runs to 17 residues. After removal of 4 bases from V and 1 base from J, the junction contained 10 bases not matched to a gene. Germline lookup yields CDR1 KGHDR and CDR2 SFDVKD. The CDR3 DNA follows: TGTGCCACCAGTGACCCTCCTTCGGGGGGACGCACAGATACGCAGTATTTT. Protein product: CATSDPPSGGRTDTQYF.

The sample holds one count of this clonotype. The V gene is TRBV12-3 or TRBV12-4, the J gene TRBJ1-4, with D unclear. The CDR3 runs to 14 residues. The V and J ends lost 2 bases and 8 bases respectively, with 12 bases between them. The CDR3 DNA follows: TGTGCCAGCAGTTTATCTGGCCGCGGAGAAAAACTGTTTTTT. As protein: CASSLSGRGEKLFF.

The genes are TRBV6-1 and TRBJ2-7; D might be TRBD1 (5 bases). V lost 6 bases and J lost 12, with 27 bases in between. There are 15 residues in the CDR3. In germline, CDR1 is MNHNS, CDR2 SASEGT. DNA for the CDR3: TGTGCCAGCAGGTCCCAGGAAGGGGCCCTCTTGAGCAGGTACTTC. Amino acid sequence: CASRSQEGALLSRYF.

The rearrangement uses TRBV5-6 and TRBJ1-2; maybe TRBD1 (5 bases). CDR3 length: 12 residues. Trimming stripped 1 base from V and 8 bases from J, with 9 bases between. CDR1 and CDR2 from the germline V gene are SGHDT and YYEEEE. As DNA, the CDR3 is TGTGCCAGCAGCTTGACAGGACCAGGCTACACCTTC. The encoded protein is CASSLTGPGYTF.

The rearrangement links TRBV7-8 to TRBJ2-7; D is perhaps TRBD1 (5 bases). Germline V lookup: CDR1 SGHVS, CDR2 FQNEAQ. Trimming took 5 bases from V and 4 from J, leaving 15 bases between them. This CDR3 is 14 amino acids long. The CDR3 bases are TGTGCCAGCAGCCCCTCCATCCAGGGTTACGAGCAGTACTTC. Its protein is CASSPSIQGYEQYF.

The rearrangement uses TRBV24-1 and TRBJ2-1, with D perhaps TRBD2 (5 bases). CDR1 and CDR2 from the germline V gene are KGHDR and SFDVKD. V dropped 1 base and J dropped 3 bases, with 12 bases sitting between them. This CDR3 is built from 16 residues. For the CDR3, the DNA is TGTGCCACCAGTGATTTCGAAGCGGCCAGCTACAATGAGCAGTTCTTC. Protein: CATSDFEAASYNEQFF.

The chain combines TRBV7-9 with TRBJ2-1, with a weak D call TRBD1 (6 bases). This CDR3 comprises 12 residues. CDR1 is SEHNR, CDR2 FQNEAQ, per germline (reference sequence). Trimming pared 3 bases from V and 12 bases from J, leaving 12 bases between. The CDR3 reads CASSFTGQTQFF. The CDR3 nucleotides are TGTGCCAGCAGCTTTACTGGACAGACGCAGTTCTTC.

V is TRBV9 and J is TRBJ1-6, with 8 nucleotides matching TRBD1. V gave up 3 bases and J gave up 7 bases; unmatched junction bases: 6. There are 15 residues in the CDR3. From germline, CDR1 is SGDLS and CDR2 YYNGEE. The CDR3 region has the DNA TGTGCCAGCAGCGAAAGGACAGGGCGGAATTCACCCCTCCACTTT. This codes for CASSERTGRNSPLHF.

The CDR3 nucleotides read TGTGCCAGCAGCCAAGAAGGTAGGGGGCTTACCTACGAGCAGTACTTC. This encodes CASSQEGRGLTYEQYF. The rearrangement links TRBV4-2 to TRBJ2-7; TRBD1 aligns across 7 bases. Trimming at V came to 0 bases and at J to 2 bases, leaving 7 bases not matched to a gene. The CDR3 has 16 amino acids. Germline assignment: CDR1 LGHNA and CDR2 YNFKEQ.

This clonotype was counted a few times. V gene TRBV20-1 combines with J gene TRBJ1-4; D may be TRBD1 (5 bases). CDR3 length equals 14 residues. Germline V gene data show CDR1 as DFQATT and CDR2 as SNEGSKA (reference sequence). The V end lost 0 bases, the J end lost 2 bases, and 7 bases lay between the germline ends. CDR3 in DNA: TGCAGTGCTAGAGATGGGGGGACTAATGAAAAACTGTTTTTT. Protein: CSARDGGTNEKLFF.

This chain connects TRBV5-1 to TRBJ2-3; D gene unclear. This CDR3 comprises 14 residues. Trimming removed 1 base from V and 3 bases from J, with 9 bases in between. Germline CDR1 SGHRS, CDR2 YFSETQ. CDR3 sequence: CASSLNLGTDTQYF. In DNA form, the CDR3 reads TGCGCCAGCAGCTTGAACCTTGGGACAGATACGCAGTATTTT.

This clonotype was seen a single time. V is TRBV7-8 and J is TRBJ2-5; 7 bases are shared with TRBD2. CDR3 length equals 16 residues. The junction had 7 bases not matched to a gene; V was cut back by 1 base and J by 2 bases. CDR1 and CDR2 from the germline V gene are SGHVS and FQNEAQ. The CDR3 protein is CASSLVAGLGQETQYF. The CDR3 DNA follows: TGTGCCAGCAGCTTAGTAGCCGGACTAGGACAAGAGACCCAGTACTTC. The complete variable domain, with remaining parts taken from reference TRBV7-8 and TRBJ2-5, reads GAGVSQSPRYKVAKRGQDVALRCDPISGHVSLFWYQQALGQGPEFLTYFQNEAQLDKSGLPSDRFFAERPEGSVSTLKIQRTQQEDSAVYLCASSLVAGLGQETQYFGPGTRLLVL.

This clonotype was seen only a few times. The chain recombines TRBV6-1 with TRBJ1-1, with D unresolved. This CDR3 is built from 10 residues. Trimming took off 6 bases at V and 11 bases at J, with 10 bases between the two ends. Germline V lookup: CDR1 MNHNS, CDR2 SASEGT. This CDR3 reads CASSRTGAFF. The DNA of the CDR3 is TGTGCCAGCAGCAGGACCGGGGCTTTCTTT.

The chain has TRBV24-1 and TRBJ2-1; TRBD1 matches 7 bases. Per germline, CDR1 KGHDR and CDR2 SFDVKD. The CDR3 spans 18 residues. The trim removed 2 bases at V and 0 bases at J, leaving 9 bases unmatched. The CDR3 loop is CATSDSRQGLSSYNEQFF. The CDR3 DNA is TGTGCCACCAGTGATTCCCGACAGGGATTAAGCTCCTACAATGAGCAGTTCTTC.

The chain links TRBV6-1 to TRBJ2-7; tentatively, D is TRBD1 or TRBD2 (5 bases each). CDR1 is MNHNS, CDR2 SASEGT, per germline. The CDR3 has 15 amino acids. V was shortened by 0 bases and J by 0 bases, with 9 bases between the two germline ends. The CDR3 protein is CASSEAWGTSYEQYF. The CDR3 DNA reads TGTGCCAGCAGTGAAGCTTGGGGGACCTCCTACGAGCAGTACTTC.

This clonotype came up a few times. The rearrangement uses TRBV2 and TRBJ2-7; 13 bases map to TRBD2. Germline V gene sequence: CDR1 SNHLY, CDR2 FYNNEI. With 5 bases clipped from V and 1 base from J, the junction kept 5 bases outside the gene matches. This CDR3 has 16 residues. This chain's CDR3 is CASSQRLAGGSYEQYF. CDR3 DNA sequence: TGTGCCAGCAGTCAGCGACTAGCGGGGGGTTCCTACGAGCAGTACTTC.

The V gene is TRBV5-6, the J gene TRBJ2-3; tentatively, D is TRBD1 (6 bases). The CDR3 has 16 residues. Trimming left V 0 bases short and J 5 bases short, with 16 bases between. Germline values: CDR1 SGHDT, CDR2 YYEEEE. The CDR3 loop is CASSLDRAGPGDTQYF. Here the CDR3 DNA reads TGTGCCAGCAGCTTGGACAGGGCAGGGCCAGGAGATACGCAGTATTTT.

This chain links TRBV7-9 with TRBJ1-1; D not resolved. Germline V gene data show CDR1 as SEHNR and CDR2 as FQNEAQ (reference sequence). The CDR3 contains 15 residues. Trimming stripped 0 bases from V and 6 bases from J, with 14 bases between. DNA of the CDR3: TGTGCCAGCAGCTTAGCCTCTAGTGTTTCCCCTGAAGCTTTCTTT. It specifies CASSLASSVSPEAFF. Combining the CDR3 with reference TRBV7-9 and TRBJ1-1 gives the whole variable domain DTGVSQNPRHKITKRGQNVTFRCDPISEHNRLYWYRQTLGQGPEFLTYFQNEAQLEKSRLLSDRFSAERPKGSFSTLEIQRTEQGDSAMYLCASSLASSVSPEAFFGQGTRLTVV.

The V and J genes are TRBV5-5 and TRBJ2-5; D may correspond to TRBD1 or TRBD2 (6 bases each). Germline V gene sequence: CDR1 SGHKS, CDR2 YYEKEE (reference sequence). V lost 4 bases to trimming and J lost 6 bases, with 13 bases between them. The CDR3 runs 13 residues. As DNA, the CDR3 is TGTGCCAGCAGCCCGGGGGCCGAACAGACCCAGTACTTC. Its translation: CASSPGAEQTQYF.

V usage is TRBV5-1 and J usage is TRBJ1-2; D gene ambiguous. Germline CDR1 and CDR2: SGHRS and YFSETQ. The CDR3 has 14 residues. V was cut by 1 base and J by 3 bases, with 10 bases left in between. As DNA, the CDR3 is TGCGCCAGCAGCTTGAAAGGGTTCGACTATGGCTACACCTTC. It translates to CASSLKGFDYGYTF. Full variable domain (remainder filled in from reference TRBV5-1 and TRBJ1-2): KAGVTQTPRYLIKTRGQQVTLSCSPISGHRSVSWYQQTPGQGLQFLFEYFSETQRNKGNFPGRFSGRQFSNSRSEMNVSTLELGDSALYLCASSLKGFDYGYTFGSGTRLTVV.

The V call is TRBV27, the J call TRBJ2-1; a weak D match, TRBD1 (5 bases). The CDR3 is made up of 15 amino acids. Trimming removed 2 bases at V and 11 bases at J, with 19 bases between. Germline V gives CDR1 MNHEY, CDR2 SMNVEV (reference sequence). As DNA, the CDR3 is TGTGCCAGCAGTTTAGGGTGGCAGGGCATTGGACAGCAGTTCTTC. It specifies CASSLGWQGIGQQFF.